Included here is one T cell receptor (beta chain) sequence, with context. Original handling: Reference gene primer amplification in the assay estimated nucleated cell counts. This table comes from immunoSEQ multiplex PCR, and its TCRdb copy is limited to in-frame clones, with some not included. V and J calls and clone size are given by that table; D and trimming were obtained from the DNA. The sample has around 76,000 clones, 85% to 90% seen once; the top ten hold roughly 4.6%. The V gene's germline CDR1 is SGHTA and CDR2 FQGNSA. V was pared by 6 bases and J by 14 bases, with 3 bases of the junction left unmatched. This CDR3 is built from 12 residues. The data were obtained in a study of blood T cell repertoires in COVID-19. Study-level information: Sites across the United States, Italy and Spain contributed samples from acute and convalescent COVID-19. T cells, B-cell-depleted T cells, or PBMCs supplied cDNA or gDNA.

Input material: peripheral blood. This TCR came from a man older than 75 with acute or convalescent COVID-19. The chain links TRBV7-2 to TRBJ2-1; 14 bases fit TRBD2. The CDR3: CASRGTSGSKFF. In DNA form, the CDR3 reads TGTGCCAGCAGGGGGACTAGCGGGAGTAAGTTCTTC.